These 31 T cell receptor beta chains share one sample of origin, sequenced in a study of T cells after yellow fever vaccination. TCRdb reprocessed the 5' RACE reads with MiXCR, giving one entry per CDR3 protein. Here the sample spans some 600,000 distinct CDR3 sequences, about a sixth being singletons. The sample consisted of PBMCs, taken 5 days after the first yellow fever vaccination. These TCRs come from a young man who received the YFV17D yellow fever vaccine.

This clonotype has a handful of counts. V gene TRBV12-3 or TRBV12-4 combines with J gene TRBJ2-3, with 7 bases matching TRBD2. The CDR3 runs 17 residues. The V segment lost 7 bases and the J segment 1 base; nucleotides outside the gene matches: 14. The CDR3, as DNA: TGTGCCAGCACCCCCCCCGGGGGGTCCACCCGCACAGATACGCAGTATTTT. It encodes CASTPPGGSTRTDTQYF.

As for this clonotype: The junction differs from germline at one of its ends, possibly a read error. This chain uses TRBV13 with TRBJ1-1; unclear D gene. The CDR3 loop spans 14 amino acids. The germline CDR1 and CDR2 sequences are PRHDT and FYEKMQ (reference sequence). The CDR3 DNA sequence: TGTGCCGGCAGCATCGAGGGAGGGATGACTGAAGCTTTCTTT. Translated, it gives CAGSIEGGMTEAFF.

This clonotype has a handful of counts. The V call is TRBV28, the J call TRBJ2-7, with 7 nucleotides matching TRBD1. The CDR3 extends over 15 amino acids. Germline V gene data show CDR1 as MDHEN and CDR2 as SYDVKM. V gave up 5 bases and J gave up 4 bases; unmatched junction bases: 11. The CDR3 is CASSVQTGSRYEQYV. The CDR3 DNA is TGTGCCAGCAGTGTCCAGACAGGGAGTCGATACGAGCAGTACGTC.

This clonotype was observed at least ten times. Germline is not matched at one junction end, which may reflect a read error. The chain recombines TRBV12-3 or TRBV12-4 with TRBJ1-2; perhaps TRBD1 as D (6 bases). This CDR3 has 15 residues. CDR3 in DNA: TGTGCCAGCAGCCCCGGGGGGCACTCCTCCTCAAAGCCCAGCTTC. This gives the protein CASSPGGHSSSKPSF.

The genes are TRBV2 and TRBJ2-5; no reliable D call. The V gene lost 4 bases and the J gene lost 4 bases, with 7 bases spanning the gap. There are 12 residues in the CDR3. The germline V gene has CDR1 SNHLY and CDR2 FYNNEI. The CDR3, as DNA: TGTGCCAGCAGTGCATCCGGAGAGACCCAGTACTTC. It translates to CASSASGETQYF.

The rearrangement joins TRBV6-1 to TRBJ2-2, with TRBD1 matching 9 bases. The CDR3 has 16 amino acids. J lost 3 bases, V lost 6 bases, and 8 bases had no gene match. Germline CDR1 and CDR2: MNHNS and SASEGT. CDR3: CASRPPGQGDTGELFF. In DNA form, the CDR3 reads TGTGCCAGCAGACCTCCGGGACAGGGAGACACCGGGGAGCTGTTTTTT.

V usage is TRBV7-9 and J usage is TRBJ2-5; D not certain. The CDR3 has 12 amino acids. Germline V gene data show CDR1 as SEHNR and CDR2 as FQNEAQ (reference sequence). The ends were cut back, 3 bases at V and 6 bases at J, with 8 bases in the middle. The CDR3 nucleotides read TGTGCCAGCAGCTTGGAGTCTAAGACCCAGTACTTC. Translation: CASSLESKTQYF.

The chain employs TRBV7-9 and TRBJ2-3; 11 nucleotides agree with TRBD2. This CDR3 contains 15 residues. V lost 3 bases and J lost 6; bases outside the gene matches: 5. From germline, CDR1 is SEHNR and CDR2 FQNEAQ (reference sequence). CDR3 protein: CASSLGLAAKDTQYF. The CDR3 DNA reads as TGTGCCAGCAGCTTGGGACTAGCGGCTAAGGATACGCAGTATTTT.

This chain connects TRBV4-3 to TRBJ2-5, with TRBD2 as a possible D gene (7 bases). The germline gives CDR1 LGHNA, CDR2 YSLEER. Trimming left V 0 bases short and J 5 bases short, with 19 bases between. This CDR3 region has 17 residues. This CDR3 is CASSQDPRRGPAETQYF. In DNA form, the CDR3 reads TGCGCCAGCAGCCAAGATCCGCGGCGGGGGCCGGCGGAGACCCAGTACTTC.

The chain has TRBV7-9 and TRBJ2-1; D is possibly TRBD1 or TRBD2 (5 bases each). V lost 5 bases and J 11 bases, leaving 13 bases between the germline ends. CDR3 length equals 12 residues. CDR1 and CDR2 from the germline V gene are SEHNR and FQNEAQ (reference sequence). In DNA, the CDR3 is TGTGCCAGCAGCCTCTTACCGGGACAGCAGTTCTTC. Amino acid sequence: CASSLLPGQQFF.

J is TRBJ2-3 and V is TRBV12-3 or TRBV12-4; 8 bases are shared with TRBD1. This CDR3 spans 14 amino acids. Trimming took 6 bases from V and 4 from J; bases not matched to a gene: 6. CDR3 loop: CASSPQGASDTQYF. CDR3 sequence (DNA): TGTGCCAGCAGCCCCCAGGGGGCGTCAGATACGCAGTATTTT.

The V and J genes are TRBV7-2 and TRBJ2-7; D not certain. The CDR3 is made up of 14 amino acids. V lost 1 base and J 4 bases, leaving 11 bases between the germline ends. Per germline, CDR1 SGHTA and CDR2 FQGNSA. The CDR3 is CASSLEPQTYEQYV. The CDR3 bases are TGTGCCAGCAGCTTAGAACCCCAGACGTACGAGCAGTACGTC.

The CDR3 region is CASSRQGRGGHNEQFF. CDR3 sequence (DNA): TGTGCCAGCAGTCGTCAGGGGCGGGGGGGCCACAATGAGCAGTTCTTC. The V and J genes are TRBV6-1 and TRBJ2-1; 9 bases are shared with TRBD2. Looked up from germline, CDR1 is MNHNS and CDR2 is SASEGT. The CDR3 runs to 16 residues. Trimming removed 5 bases from V and 5 bases from J; junction bases left unmatched: 10.

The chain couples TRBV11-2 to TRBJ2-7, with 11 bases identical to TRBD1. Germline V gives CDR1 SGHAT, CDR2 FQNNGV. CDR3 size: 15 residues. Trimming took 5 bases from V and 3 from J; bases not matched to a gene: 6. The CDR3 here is CASSTLGTGGYEQYF. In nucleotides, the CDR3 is TGTGCCAGCAGCACCCTTGGGACAGGGGGCTACGAGCAGTACTTC.

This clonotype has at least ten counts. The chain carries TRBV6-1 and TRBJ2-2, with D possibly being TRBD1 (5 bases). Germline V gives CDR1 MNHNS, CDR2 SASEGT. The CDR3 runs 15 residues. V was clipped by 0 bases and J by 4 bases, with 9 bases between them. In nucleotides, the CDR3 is TGTGCCAGCAGTGAAGCAAAGGGGCGCACCGGGGAGCTGTTTTTT. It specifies CASSEAKGRTGELFF.

This CDR3 is CASSHGTETSTDTQYF. In nucleotides, the CDR3 is TGCGCCAGCAGCCACGGGACAGAAACTAGCACAGATACGCAGTATTTT. V is TRBV5-1 and J is TRBJ2-3, with TRBD1 matching over 7 bases. CDR1 is SGHRS, CDR2 YFSETQ, per germline. The junction had 8 bases not matched to a gene; V was cut back by 4 bases and J by 0 bases. This CDR3 comprises 16 residues.

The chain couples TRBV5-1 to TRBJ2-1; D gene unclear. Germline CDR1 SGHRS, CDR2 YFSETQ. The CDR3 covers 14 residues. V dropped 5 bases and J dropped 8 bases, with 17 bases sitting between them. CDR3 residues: CASRVFGSIDEQFF. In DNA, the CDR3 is TGCGCCAGCAGGGTGTTCGGCTCTATCGATGAGCAGTTCTTC. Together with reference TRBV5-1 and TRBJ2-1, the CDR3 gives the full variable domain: KAGVTQTPRYLIKTRGQQVTLSCSPISGHRSVSWYQQTPGQGLQFLFEYFSETQRNKGNFPGRFSGRQFSNSRSEMNVSTLELGDSALYLCASRVFGSIDEQFFGPGTRLTVL.

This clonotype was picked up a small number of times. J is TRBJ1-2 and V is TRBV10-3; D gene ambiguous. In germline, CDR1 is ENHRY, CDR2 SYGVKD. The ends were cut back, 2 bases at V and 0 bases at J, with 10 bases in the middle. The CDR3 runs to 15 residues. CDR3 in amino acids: CAISEHGVPNYGYTF. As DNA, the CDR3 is TGTGCCATCAGTGAGCACGGGGTTCCTAACTATGGCTACACCTTC.

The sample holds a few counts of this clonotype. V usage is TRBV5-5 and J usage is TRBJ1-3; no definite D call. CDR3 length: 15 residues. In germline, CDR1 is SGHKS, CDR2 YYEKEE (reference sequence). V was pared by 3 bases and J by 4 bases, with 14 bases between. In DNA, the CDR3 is TGTGCCAGCAGCTCTGGACTTACGGGAGGAAACACCATATATTTT. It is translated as CASSSGLTGGNTIYF.

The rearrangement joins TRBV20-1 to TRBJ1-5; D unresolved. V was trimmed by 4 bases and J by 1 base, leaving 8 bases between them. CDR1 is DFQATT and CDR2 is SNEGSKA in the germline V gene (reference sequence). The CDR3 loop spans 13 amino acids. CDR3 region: CSATIASNQPQHF. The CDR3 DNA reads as TGCAGTGCTACTATCGCCAGCAATCAGCCCCAGCATTTT.

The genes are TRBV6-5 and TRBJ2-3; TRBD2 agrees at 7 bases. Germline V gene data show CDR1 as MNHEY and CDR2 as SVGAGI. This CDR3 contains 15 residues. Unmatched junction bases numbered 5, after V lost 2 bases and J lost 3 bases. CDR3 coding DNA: TGTGCCAGCAGTTACAGTCACGGGGGGACAGATACGCAGTATTTT. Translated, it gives CASSYSHGGTDTQYF.

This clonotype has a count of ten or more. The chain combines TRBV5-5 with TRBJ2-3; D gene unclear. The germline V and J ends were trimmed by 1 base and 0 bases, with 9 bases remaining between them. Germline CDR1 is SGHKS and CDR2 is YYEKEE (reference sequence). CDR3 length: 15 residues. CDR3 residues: CASSLFSQSTDTQYF. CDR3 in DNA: TGTGCCAGCAGCTTGTTTTCTCAGAGCACAGATACGCAGTATTTT.

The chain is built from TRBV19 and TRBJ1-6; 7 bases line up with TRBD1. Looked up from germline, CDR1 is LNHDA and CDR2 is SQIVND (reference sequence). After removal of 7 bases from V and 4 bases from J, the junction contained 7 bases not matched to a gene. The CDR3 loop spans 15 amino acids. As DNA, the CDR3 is TGTGCCAGTATGGGGACAGAGCCTTATAATTCACCCCTCCACTTT. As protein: CASMGTEPYNSPLHF.

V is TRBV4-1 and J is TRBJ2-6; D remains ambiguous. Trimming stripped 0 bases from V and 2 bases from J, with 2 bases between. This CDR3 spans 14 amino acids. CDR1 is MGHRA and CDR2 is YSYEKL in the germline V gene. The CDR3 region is CASSQDAGANVLTF. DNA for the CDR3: TGCGCCAGCAGCCAAGATGCTGGGGCCAACGTCCTGACTTTC.

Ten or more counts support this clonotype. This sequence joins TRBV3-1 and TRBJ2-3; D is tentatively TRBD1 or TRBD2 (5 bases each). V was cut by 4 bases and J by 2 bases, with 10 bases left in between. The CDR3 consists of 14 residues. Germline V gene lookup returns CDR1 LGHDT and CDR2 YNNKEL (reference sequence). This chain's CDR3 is CASSRRGPTDTQYF. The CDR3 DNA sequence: TGTGCCAGCAGCCGACGGGGCCCCACAGATACGCAGTATTTT.

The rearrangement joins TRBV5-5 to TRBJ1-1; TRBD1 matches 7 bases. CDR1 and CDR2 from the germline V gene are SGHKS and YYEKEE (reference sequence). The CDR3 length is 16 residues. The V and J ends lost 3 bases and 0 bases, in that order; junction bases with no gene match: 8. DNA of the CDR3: TGTGCCAGCAGCTGGGGGGACAGACCGATGAACACTGAAGCTTTCTTT. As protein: CASSWGDRPMNTEAFF.

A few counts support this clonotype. CDR3 sequence reads: CASSELQGETQYF. The CDR3 coding sequence is TGTGCCAGCAGCGAATTACAGGGAGAGACCCAGTACTTC. The chain uses TRBV7-9 and TRBJ2-5; TRBD1 is a possible D gene (6 bases). CDR1 and CDR2 from the germline V gene are SEHNR and FQNEAQ (reference sequence). There are 13 residues in the CDR3. The ends were cut back, 5 bases at V and 4 bases at J, with 11 bases in the middle.

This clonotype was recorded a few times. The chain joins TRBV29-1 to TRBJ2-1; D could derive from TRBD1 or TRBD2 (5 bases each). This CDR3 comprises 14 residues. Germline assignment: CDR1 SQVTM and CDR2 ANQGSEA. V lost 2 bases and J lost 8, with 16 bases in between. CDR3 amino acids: CSVEYRGQGYEQFF. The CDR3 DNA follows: TGCAGCGTTGAATATCGCGGGCAGGGTTATGAGCAGTTCTTC.

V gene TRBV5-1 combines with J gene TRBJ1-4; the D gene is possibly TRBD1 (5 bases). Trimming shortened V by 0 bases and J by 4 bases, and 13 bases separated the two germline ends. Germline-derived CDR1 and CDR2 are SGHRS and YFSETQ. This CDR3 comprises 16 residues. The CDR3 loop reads CASSLAGGPLNEKLFF. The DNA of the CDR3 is TGCGCCAGCAGCTTGGCCGGGGGACCGCTTAATGAAAAACTGTTTTTT.

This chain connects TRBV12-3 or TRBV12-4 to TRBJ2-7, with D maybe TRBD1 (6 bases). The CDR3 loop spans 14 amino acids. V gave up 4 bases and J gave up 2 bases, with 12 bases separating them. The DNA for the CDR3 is TGTGCCAGCAGTTCAACCGGGACACCCTACGAGCAGTACGTC. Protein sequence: CASSSTGTPYEQYV.

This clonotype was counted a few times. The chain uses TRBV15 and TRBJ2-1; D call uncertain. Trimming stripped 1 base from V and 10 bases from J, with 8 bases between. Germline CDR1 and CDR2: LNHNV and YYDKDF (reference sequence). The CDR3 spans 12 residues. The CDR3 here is CATSRGFAEQFF. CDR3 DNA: TGTGCCACCAGCAGAGGCTTTGCCGAGCAGTTCTTC.